Following are 26 T cell receptor beta chains from one sample sequenced in a study of blood T cell repertoires in COVID-19. Produced via immunoSEQ multiplex PCR; TCRdb's table is partial and in-frame only. Found here are 150,000 to 200,000 clones, about nine tenths of them singletons; the top ten hold about 4.9%. Specimen: peripheral blood. These receptors were taken from a man between 18 and 29 years old with COVID-19, enrolled during active disease.

The chain employs TRBV2 and TRBJ2-7, with TRBD2 matching over 7 bases. Germline V gene sequence: CDR1 SNHLY, CDR2 FYNNEI. The CDR3 length is 12 residues. The V segment lost 4 bases and the J segment 6 bases; nucleotides outside the gene matches: 3. DNA for the CDR3: TGTGCCAGCAGTGGGGAGGGGCGCGAGCAGTACTTC. It specifies CASSGEGREQYF.

This chain connects TRBV11-2 to TRBJ1-1; D is perhaps TRBD1 (6 bases). The V end lost 1 base, the J end lost 11 bases, and 14 bases lay between the germline ends. This CDR3 comprises 13 residues. In germline, CDR1 is SGHAT, CDR2 FQNNGV. The CDR3 region has the DNA TGTGCCAGCAGCTTAGGGGGTCAGGGGACGGCTTTCTTT. Translating it yields CASSLGGQGTAFF.

The table lists this clone with a few counts. V usage is TRBV25-1 and J usage is TRBJ2-2; unclear D gene. Trimming removed 6 bases from V and 6 bases from J, with 2 bases in between. There are 10 residues in the CDR3. Germline values: CDR1 MGHDK, CDR2 SYGVNS. The CDR3 protein is CASSAGELFF. The CDR3 region has the DNA TGTGCCAGCAGCGCCGGGGAGCTGTTTTTT.

This clone was observed a handful of times. The J gene is TRBJ1-1, the V gene TRBV10-1; no definite D call. The CDR3 is 14 amino acids. V was clipped by 3 bases and J by 4 bases, with 12 bases between them. The germline gives CDR1 WNHNN, CDR2 SYGVQD (reference sequence). The CDR3 is CASSEQPGSTEAFF. For the CDR3, the DNA is TGCGCCAGCAGTGAACAGCCTGGGAGCACTGAAGCTTTCTTT.

The chain carries TRBV9 and TRBJ2-1; D may be TRBD1 (7 bases). Trimming took 4 bases from V and 5 from J, leaving 13 bases between them. Germline CDR1 and CDR2: SGDLS and YYNGEE. CDR3 length equals 14 residues. CDR3 region: CASSPEGTDNEQFF. Written as DNA, the CDR3 is TGTGCCAGCAGCCCGGAGGGGACAGACAATGAGCAGTTCTTC.

J is TRBJ1-2 and V is TRBV27; D is uncertain. This CDR3 region has 14 residues. Germline V CDR1 and CDR2: MNHEY, SMNVEV (reference sequence). The V end lost 4 bases, the J end lost 4 bases, and 13 bases lay between the germline ends. Written as DNA, the CDR3 is TGTGCCAGCAGTTGGGGAGGAGAGACCTATGGCTACACCTTC. It codes for CASSWGGETYGYTF.

The V call is TRBV7-6, the J call TRBJ2-5, with D perhaps matching TRBD1 (5 bases). The CDR3 totals 15 residues. V lost 1 base and J 0 bases, leaving 9 bases between the germline ends. From germline, CDR1 is SGHVS and CDR2 FNYEAQ. The CDR3 loop reads CASSLEPGYQETQYF. The CDR3, as DNA: TGTGCCAGCAGCTTAGAGCCAGGGTACCAAGAGACCCAGTACTTC. Supplemented by reference TRBV7-6 and TRBJ2-5, the full variable domain reads GAGVSQSPRYKVTKRGQDVALRCDPISGHVSLYWYRQALGQGPEFLTYFNYEAQQDKSGLPNDRFSAERPEGSISTLTIQRTEQRDSAMYRCASSLEPGYQETQYFGPGTRLLVL.

Here the CDR3 DNA reads TGTGCCAGCAGTGGTGCAGAAGAGACCCAGTACTTC. This codes for CASSGAEETQYF. The rearrangement uses TRBV5-4 and TRBJ2-5; D is unresolved. Germline V lookup: CDR1 SGHNT, CDR2 YYREEE (reference sequence). CDR3 size: 12 residues. V lost 5 bases, J lost 3 bases, and 8 bases lay in between.

In this sample, this clone turned up once. The chain recombines TRBV7-2 with TRBJ2-2; 8 bases fit TRBD2. The CDR3 runs 17 residues. J gave up 7 bases and V 1 base, and 11 bases lay outside the gene matches. Germline-derived CDR1 and CDR2 are SGHTA and FQGNSA. The CDR3 region is CASSLDGLGRGDGELFF. The CDR3 DNA is TGTGCCAGCAGCTTAGACGGGCTCGGGAGGGGGGACGGGGAGCTGTTTTTT.

This sequence joins TRBV11-2 and TRBJ1-1; D is possibly TRBD1 (5 bases). The CDR3 covers 14 residues. Germline-derived CDR1 and CDR2 are SGHAT and FQNNGV. Trimming took off 3 bases at V and 7 bases at J, with 15 bases between the two ends. In nucleotides, the CDR3 is TGTGCCAGCAGCTTCAGGGAGGGGAGCGGTGAAGCTTTCTTT. This translates into CASSFREGSGEAFF.

The V gene is TRBV5-4, the J gene TRBJ2-1, with 9 nucleotides matching TRBD2. Germline values: CDR1 SGHNT, CDR2 YYREEE (reference sequence). V dropped 4 bases and J dropped 8; count of bases not matched to a gene: 10. This CDR3 region has 15 residues. CDR3 in DNA: TGTGCCAGCAGCCTGGCCGGGACTAGCCGTTATGAGCAGTTCTTC. Amino acid sequence: CASSLAGTSRYEQFF.

The chain carries TRBV7-8 and TRBJ1-5; perhaps TRBD1 as D (5 bases). This CDR3 comprises 16 residues. The germline V gene encodes CDR1 SGHVS and CDR2 FQNEAQ. The V end was cut by 1 base, the J end by 0 bases, with 10 bases between. The CDR3 is CASSLEGPASNQPQHF. The DNA of the CDR3 is TGTGCCAGCAGCTTAGAGGGGCCAGCTAGCAATCAGCCCCAGCATTTT.

The chain couples TRBV28 to TRBJ1-1, with D possibly being TRBD1 (5 bases). The germline V gene encodes CDR1 MDHEN and CDR2 SYDVKM. The length of the CDR3 is 12 residues. V was cut by 5 bases and J by 7 bases, with 11 bases left in between. The CDR3 spells CASSPGLVEAFF. The DNA of the CDR3 is TGTGCCAGCAGTCCAGGGCTGGTTGAAGCTTTCTTT.

The DNA of the CDR3 is TGTGCCAGCAGACCGGGGGGCGGCGATGAGCAGTTCTTC. Translation: CASRPGGGDEQFF. This rearrangement joins TRBV7-2 to TRBJ2-1; TRBD2 is a possible D gene (7 bases). Germline CDR1 is SGHTA and CDR2 is FQGNSA. There are 13 residues in the CDR3. The V gene lost 6 bases and the J gene lost 8 bases, with 14 bases spanning the gap.

This sequence joins TRBV5-1 and TRBJ2-3; perhaps TRBD1 as D (6 bases). Germline V lookup: CDR1 SGHRS, CDR2 YFSETQ. The CDR3 contains 13 residues. The V end lost 7 bases, the J end lost 4 bases, and 13 bases lay between the germline ends. The CDR3 nucleotides read TGCGCCAGCGGCCGGGACAAACCAGATACGCAGTATTTT. Protein sequence: CASGRDKPDTQYF.

The CDR3 DNA follows: TGTGCCAGCAGCTTAGGCGGGGGGGCCAAAAACATTCAGTACTTC. It translates to CASSLGGGAKNIQYF. The genes are TRBV5-6 and TRBJ2-4, with TRBD2 matching over 8 bases. The V and J ends lost 2 bases and 1 base, in that order; junction bases with no gene match: 2. The CDR3 is made up of 15 amino acids. Germline CDR1 reads SGHDT; CDR2 reads YYEEEE.

This chain connects TRBV5-1 to TRBJ2-5; maybe TRBD1 (6 bases). Germline CDR1 SGHRS, CDR2 YFSETQ. V dropped 0 bases and J dropped 3 bases, with 12 bases sitting between them. The CDR3 runs to 15 residues. The DNA for the CDR3 is TGCGCCAGCAGCTTGGGGGCCGCAGGGGAAGAGACCCAGTACTTC. It specifies CASSLGAAGEETQYF. Full variable domain (remainder filled in from reference TRBV5-1 and TRBJ2-5): KAGVTQTPRYLIKTRGQQVTLSCSPISGHRSVSWYQQTPGQGLQFLFEYFSETQRNKGNFPGRFSGRQFSNSRSEMNVSTLELGDSALYLCASSLGAAGEETQYFGPGTRLLVL.

V gene TRBV27 combines with J gene TRBJ2-7; 7 bases align to TRBD1. The CDR3 has 14 residues. CDR1 and CDR2 (germline): MNHEY, SMNVEV (reference sequence). The V gene end was trimmed by 4 bases and the J gene end by 2 bases; junction bases not matched to a gene: 5. CDR3 amino acids: CASSYAGGPYEQYF. The CDR3 DNA is TGTGCCAGCAGTTATGCAGGGGGACCCTACGAGCAGTACTTC.

The chain couples TRBV6-5 to TRBJ1-4, with 11 bases that match TRBD1. The CDR3 totals 16 residues. From germline, CDR1 is MNHEY and CDR2 SVGAGI. V shed 0 bases and J 11 bases; nucleotides not matched to a gene: 8. The CDR3 here is CASSYSRTGGPGKLFF. The DNA of the CDR3 is TGTGCCAGCAGTTACTCGAGGACAGGGGGCCCTGGGAAACTGTTTTTT.

A word on this clone: Different DNA sequences within this sample yield the same CDR3. The chain carries TRBV4-3 and TRBJ1-2; no clear D. The CDR3 is 15 residues long. The germline gives CDR1 LGHNA, CDR2 YSLEER. Trimming shortened V by 0 bases and J by 2 bases, and 10 bases separated the two germline ends. The CDR3 reads CASSQDLTGNYGYTF. CDR3 in DNA: TGCGCCAGCAGCCAAGATTTGACGGGGAACTATGGCTACACCTTC.

The CDR3 protein is CASSPRASGTHTDTQYF. For the CDR3, the DNA is TGTGCCAGCAGCCCCCGCGCTAGCGGGACCCACACAGATACGCAGTATTTT. The chain links TRBV14 to TRBJ2-3; 9 nucleotides align to TRBD2. V was pared by 4 bases and J by 2 bases, with 10 bases of the junction left unmatched. Germline-derived CDR1 and CDR2 are SGHDN and FVKESK. This CDR3 spans 17 amino acids.

The V call is TRBV7-3, the J call TRBJ2-3, with 10 bases lining up with TRBD1. The CDR3 is 16 amino acids. The J segment lost 3 bases and the V segment lost 2 bases, leaving 5 bases of the junction unmatched. The V gene's germline CDR1 is SGHTA and CDR2 FQGTGA. CDR3 sequence: CASSLVLDRGTDTQYF. DNA for the CDR3: TGTGCCAGCAGCTTAGTTTTGGACAGGGGGACAGATACGCAGTATTTT.

For this clone: A junction boundary mismatches the germline segment, possibly from a read error. The chain joins TRBV2 to TRBJ1-4; TRBD1 might be the D (6 bases). The CDR3 runs 14 residues. Germline V gives CDR1 SNHLY, CDR2 FYNNEI. CDR3 loop: CASSGGQINEKLLF. CDR3 nucleotides: TGTGCCAGCAGTGGAGGACAGATTAATGAAAAACTGCTTTTT.

CDR3 sequence: CASTQTGNTIYF. As DNA, the CDR3 is TGTGCCAGCACCCAAACTGGAAACACCATATATTTT. The gene calls are TRBV7-2 and TRBJ1-3; D call uncertain. The length of the CDR3 is 12 residues. The germline V gene encodes CDR1 SGHTA and CDR2 FQGNSA. V lost 7 bases, J lost 2 bases, and 6 bases lay in between. The full variable domain, completed using reference TRBV7-2 and TRBJ1-3, is GAGVSQSPSNKVTEKGKDVELRCDPISGHTALYWYRQSLGQGLEFLIYFQGNSAPDKSGLPSDRFSAERTGGSVSTLTIQRTQQEDSAVYLCASTQTGNTIYFGEGSWLTVV.

The gene calls are TRBV12-3 or TRBV12-4 and TRBJ1-1; possibly TRBD1 for D (5 bases). V lost 3 bases and J 4 bases, leaving 9 bases between the germline ends. The CDR3 sequence is 13 residues long. The CDR3 nucleotides read TGTGCCAGCAGTTTCCAGGGAGGCACTGAAGCTTTCTTT. As protein: CASSFQGGTEAFF.

The CDR3 sequence: CASTAEISGNTIYF. CDR3 bases: TGTGCCAGCACTGCGGAGATCTCTGGAAACACCATATATTTT. V and J are TRBV10-3 and TRBJ1-3; D unresolved. Per germline, CDR1 ENHRY and CDR2 SYGVKD. The CDR3 extends over 14 amino acids. The V end was cut by 10 bases, the J end by 0 bases, with 13 bases between.